Sequencing of this T cell receptor (beta chain) was carried out in a study of Ad26.COV2.S vaccination and SARS-CoV-2 variants. Indicated treatment: 15 to 20 received Ad26.COV2.S at low or high dose, single or two shots; about 5 received placebo; per-sample allocation not given. Day 63 after the first injection of vaccine or placebo was the sampling time. Profiling relied on immunoSEQ multiplex PCR, and the TCRdb table lists in-frame clones only, not all of them. Here the sample spans some 240,000 clones, around nine tenths being singletons. Trimming left V 0 bases short and J 2 bases short, with 16 bases between. The CDR3 is made up of 17 amino acids. In germline, CDR1 is SGDLS, CDR2 YYNGEE.

The receptor's source is a person between 18 and 59 years old who received the Ad26.COV2.S COVID-19 vaccine or a placebo. The J gene is TRBJ2-3, the V gene TRBV9, with D possibly matching TRBD2 (6 bases). Sequencing was performed on peripheral blood, taken in a trial of Ad26.COV2.S vaccine versus placebo. The CDR3 nucleotides are TGTGCCAGCAGCGTAGGGGAGGTACGGGGCCCCACAGATACGCAGTATTTT. It codes for CASSVGEVRGPTDTQYF.